This T cell receptor (beta chain) was observed in a study of cytomegalovirus exposure and HLA in healthy donors. This clone was observed a single time. Antigen specificity is unknown. General study results and limits: Exclusion as indistinguishable affected some V segments, including TRBV6-2 and TRBV6-3. A few CMV-associated chains were confirmed in vitro to be specific for CMV antigens.

The PCR contained 60 Vbeta and 13 Jbeta primers. Method: immunoSEQ multiplex PCR; TCRdb's copy keeps in-frame clones and lacks some. Altogether under 150,000 clones are present, about two thirds being singletons, with the ten largest covering about 3.1%. The donors (healthy individuals) were bone marrow donors. The CDR3 sequence is 15 residues long. The V and J ends lost 6 bases and 3 bases, in that order; junction bases with no gene match: 6. Germline V CDR1 and CDR2: SGHVS, FQNEAQ. Sequencing input: PBMCs. The gene calls are TRBV7-8 and TRBJ2-3, with 10 bases that match TRBD2. The TCR originated in a human donor in good health. CDR3 sequence (DNA): TGTGCCAGCAGACCCTGGACTAGCGGTACAGATACGCAGTATTTT. Its protein is CASRPWTSGTDTQYF.